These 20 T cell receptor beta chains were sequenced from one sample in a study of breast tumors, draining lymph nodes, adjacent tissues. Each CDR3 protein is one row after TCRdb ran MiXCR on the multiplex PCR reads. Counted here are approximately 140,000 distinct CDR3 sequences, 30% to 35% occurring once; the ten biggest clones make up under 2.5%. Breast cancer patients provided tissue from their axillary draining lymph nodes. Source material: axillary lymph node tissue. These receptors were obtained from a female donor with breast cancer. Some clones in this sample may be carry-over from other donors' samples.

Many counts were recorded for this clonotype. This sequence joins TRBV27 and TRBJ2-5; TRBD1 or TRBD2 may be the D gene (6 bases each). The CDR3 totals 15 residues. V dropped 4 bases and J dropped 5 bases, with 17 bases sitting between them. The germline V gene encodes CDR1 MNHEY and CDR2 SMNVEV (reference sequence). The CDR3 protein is CASSYRGQGPETQYF. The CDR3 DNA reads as TGTGCCAGCAGTTACCGGGGGCAGGGGCCGGAGACCCAGTACTTC.

The CDR3: CASSLARGGGNTIYF. For the CDR3, the DNA is TGTGCCAGCAGTTTAGCAAGGGGTGGCGGAAACACCATATATTTT. This sequence joins TRBV6-1 and TRBJ1-3; D is perhaps TRBD1 (5 bases). Germline CDR1 is MNHNS and CDR2 is SASEGT. The V end was cut by 5 bases, the J end by 4 bases, with 15 bases between. The CDR3 consists of 15 residues.

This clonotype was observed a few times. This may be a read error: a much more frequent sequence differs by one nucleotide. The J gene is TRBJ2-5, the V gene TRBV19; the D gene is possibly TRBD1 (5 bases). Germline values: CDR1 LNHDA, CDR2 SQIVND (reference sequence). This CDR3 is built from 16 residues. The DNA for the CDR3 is TGTGCCAGTAGTATAGATGGGGCAGGGTACCAAGAGATCCAGTACTTC. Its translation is CASSIDGAGYQEIQYF.

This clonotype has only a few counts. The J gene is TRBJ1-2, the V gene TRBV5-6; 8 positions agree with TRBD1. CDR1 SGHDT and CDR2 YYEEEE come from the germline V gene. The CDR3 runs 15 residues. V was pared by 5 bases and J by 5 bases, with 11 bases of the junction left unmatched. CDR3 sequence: CASRPTGALRYGYTF. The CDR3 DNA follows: TGTGCCAGCAGGCCGACAGGGGCCCTCCGTTATGGCTACACCTTC.

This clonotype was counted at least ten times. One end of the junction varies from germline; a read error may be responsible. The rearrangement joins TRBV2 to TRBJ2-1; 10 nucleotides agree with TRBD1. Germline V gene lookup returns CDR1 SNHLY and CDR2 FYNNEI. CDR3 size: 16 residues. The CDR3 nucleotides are TGTGCCAGCAGTGAAGATGGGACAGGGGTATGGAATGTGCAGTTCTTC. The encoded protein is CASSEDGTGVWNVQFF.

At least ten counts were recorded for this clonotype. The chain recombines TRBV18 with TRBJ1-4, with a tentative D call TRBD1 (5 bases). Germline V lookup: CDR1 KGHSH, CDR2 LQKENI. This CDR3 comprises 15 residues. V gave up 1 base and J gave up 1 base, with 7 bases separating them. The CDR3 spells CASSPLGGTNEKLFF. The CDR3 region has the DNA TGTGCCAGCTCACCACTGGGGGGAACTAATGAAAAACTGTTTTTT.

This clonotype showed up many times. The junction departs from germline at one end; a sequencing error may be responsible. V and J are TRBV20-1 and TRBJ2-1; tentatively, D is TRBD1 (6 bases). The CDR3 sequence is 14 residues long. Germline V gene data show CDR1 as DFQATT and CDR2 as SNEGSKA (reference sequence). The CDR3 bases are TGCAGTGCCAGAGGTCCCAGGGGTCTGAATGAGCAGTTCTTC. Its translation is CSARGPRGLNEQFF.

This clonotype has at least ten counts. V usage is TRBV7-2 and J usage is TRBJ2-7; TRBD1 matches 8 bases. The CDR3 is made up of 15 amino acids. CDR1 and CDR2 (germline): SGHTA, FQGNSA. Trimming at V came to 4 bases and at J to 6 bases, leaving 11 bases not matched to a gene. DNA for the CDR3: TGTGCCAGCAGCTCCCGCAGACAGGGGACTGGCGAGCAGTACTTC. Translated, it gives CASSSRRQGTGEQYF.

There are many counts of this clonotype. The CDR3 DNA reads TGTGCCAGCAGCTTTGGGGGCGAAGAGACCCAGTACTTC. Its translation is CASSFGGEETQYF. The genes are TRBV11-2 and TRBJ2-5; perhaps TRBD1 as D (6 bases). Trimming pared 3 bases from V and 3 bases from J, leaving 8 bases between. In germline, CDR1 is SGHAT, CDR2 FQNNGV. CDR3 size: 13 residues.

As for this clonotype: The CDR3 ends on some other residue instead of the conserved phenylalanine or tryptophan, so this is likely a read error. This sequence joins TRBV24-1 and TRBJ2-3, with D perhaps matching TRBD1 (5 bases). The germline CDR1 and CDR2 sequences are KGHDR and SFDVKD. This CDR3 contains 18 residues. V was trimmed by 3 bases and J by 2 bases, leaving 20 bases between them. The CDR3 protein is CATSDPAGRGPFTDTQYL. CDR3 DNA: TGTGCCACCAGTGATCCAGCAGGAAGGGGCCCTTTCACAGATACGCAGTATCTT.

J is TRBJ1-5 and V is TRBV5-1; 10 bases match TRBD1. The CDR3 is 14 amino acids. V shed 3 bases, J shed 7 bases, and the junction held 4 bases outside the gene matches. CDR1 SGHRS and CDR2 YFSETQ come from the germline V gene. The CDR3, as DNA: TGCGCCAGCAGCTCGGGACAGGGGAAGCAGCCCCAGCATTTT. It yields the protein CASSSGQGKQPQHF.

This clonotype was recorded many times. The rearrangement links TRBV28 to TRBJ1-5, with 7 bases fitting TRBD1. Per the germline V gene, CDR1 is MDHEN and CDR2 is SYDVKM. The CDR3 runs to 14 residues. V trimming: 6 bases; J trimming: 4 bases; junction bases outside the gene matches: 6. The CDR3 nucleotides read TGTGCCAGCAGATCGGGACAGACAAATCAGCCCCAGCATTTT. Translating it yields CASRSGQTNQPQHF.

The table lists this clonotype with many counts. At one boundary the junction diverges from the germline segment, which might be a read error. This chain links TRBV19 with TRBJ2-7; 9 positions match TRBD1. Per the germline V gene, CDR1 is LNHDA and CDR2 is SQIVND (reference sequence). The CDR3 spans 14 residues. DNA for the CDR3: TGCGCCAGCAGCCCCGGGACAGGGCCCTACGAGCAGTACTTC. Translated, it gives CASSPGTGPYEQYF.

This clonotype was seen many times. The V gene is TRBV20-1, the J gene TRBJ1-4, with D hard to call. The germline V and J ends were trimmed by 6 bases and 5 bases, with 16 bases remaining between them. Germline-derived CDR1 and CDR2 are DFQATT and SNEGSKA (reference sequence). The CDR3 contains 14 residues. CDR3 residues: CSASSGGKNEKLFF. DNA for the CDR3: TGCAGTGCCTCATCGGGCGGTAAGAATGAAAAACTGTTTTTT.

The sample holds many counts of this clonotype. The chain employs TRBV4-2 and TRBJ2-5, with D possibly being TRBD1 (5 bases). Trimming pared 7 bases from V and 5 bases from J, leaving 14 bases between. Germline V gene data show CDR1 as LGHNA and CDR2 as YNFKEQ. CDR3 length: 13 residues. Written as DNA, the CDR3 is TGTGCCAGCACCGGAAGGGGTGAGGAGACCCAGTACTTC. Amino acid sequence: CASTGRGEETQYF.

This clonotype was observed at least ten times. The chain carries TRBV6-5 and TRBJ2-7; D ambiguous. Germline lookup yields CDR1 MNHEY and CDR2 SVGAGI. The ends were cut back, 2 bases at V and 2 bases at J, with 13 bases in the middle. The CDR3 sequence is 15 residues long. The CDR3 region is CASSYGSYFPYEQYF. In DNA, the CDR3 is TGTGCCAGCAGTTACGGATCCTACTTCCCCTACGAGCAGTACTTC.

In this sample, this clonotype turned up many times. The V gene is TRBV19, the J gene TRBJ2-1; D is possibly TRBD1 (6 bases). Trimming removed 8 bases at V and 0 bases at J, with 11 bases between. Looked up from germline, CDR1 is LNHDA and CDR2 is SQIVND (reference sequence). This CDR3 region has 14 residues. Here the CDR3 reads CASVQGSSYNEQFF. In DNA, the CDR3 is TGTGCCAGTGTACAGGGTTCCTCCTACAATGAGCAGTTCTTC.

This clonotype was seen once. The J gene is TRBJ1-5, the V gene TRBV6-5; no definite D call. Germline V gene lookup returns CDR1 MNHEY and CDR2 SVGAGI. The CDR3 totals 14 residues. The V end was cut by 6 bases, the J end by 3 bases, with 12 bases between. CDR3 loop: CASRKDGPNQPQHF. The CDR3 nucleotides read TGTGCCAGCAGAAAGGACGGTCCCAATCAGCCCCAGCATTTT.

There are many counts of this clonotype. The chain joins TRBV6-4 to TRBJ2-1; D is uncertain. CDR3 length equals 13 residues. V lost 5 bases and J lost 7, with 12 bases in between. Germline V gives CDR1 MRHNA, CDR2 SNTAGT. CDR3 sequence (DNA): TGTGCCAGCAGTCCCCGGGCGCAAAATGAGCAGTTCTTC. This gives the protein CASSPRAQNEQFF.

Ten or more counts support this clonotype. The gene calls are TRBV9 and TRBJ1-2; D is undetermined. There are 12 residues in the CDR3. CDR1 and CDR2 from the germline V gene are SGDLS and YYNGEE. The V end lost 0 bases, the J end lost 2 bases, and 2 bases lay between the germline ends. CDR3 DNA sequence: TGTGCCAGCAGCGTAGCCAACTATGGCTACACCTTC. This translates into CASSVANYGYTF.